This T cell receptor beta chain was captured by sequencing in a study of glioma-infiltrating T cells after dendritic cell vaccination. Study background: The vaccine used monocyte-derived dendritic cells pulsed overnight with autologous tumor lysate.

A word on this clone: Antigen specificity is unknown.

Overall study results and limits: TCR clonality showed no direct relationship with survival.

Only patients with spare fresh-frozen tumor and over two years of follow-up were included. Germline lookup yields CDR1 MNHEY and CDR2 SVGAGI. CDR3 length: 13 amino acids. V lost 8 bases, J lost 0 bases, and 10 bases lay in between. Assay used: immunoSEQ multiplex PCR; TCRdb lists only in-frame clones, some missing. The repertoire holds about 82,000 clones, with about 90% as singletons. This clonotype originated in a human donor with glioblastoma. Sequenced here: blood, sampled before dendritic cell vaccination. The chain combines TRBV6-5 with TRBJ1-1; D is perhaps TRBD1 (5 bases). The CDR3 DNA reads TGTGCCAGCTATCGGGGGATGAACACTGAAGCTTTCTTT. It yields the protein CASYRGMNTEAFF.